This T cell receptor (beta chain) was observed in a study of radiotherapy plus CTLA-4 blockade in lung cancer. Alongside CTLA-4 blockade with ipilimumab, patients with chemo-refractory metastatic non-small-cell lung cancer received focal radiation. Only in-frame clones appear in the TCRdb table, and some are missing; sequencing was by immunoSEQ multiplex PCR. Of tens of thousands of clones in the sample, roughly three quarters were seen once. Germline V gene sequence: CDR1 MDHEN, CDR2 SYDVKM. Trimming removed 5 bases from V and 1 base from J, with 16 bases in between. The CDR3 contains 16 residues. The chain uses TRBV28 and TRBJ2-3, with D unresolved. Sequencing was performed on peripheral blood, taken from a patient treated with radiotherapy plus ipilimumab. This receptor was identified in a human donor with non-small cell lung cancer who had stable disease on radiotherapy plus ipilimumab. The CDR3 nucleotides are TGTGCCAGCAGTCACTCAGTCGGATGGGGCACAGATACGCAGTATTTT. This encodes CASSHSVGWGTDTQYF.